This T cell receptor (beta chain) was captured in a study of T cells in tuberculosis. As for the study in general: IGRA-negative adolescents, IGRA-positive adolescents with latent tuberculosis and adults with active tuberculosis formed this South African cohort.

Comment on this clone: Its antigen is as yet unknown.

TCRdb's copy holds only in-frame clones and misses some; the assay was immunoSEQ multiplex PCR. Of 30,000 or so clones listed, 90% were seen once; the top ten hold 5.5% to 6.5%. At study entry, adolescents had tuberculin skin tests and IGRA screening. Findings and limits, study-wide: Shorter CDR3-alpha in active tuberculosis partly drove smaller distances. Active tuberculosis TCR-alpha repertoires lay closer to GMM-specific TCRs than IGRA-negative controls, suggesting clonal expansion.

This CDR3 is 17 amino acids long. V lost 3 bases to trimming and J lost 0 bases; unmatched junction nucleotides: 8. Germline CDR1 and CDR2: MDHEN and SYDVKM. This sequence joins TRBV28 and TRBJ1-3; 7 bases map to TRBD1. This receptor was taken from a donor between 10 and 35 years old with latent tuberculosis or without tuberculosis infection. Sequencing used PBMCs. The CDR3 sequence is CASSFLDRDNSGNTIYF. CDR3 nucleotides: TGTGCCAGCAGTTTTCTCGACAGGGACAACTCTGGAAACACCATATATTTT.